The subject of this entry is one T cell receptor (beta chain). Its antigen is not identified. Quantitative molecular-barcoded 5'-RACE generated the TCR beta libraries. One entry per CDR3 protein results from TCRdb running MiXCR on the 5' RACE reads. This table has roughly 400,000 distinct CDR3 sequences, about a fifth appearing once. This entry comes from a study of CD8 T cells in ankylosing spondylitis. Findings of the study overall: Characteristic of ankylosing spondylitis blood, it appeared, was a TCR beta motif comprising several highly homologous variants. Significantly higher representation of disease-linked clones was reported for matched ankylosing spondylitis synovial fluid. In peripheral blood, disease-linked CD8+ clones occurred at relatively low frequencies.

The sequenced material came from blood, either unsorted or a sorted T cell fraction (not recorded which). The sequence came from a male donor with ankylosing spondylitis.

The CDR3 spells CASSRWDFLDEQYF. The CDR3 DNA reads TGTGCCAGCAGCCGATGGGACTTTCTGGACGAGCAGTACTTC. This sequence joins TRBV7-9 and TRBJ2-7; possibly TRBD2 for D (6 bases). V was trimmed by 5 bases and J by 5 bases, leaving 16 bases between them. CDR1 SEHNR and CDR2 FQNEAQ come from the germline V gene (reference sequence). The CDR3 spans 14 residues.